The 18 T cell receptor beta chains presented below share a single source sample, sequenced in a study of blood T cell repertoires in COVID-19. Measured with immunoSEQ multiplex PCR; TCRdb has only the in-frame clones, and not every one. Of 150,000 to 200,000 clones in the sample, about 85% were seen once. Sequencing input: peripheral blood. The receptor set was obtained from an elderly woman with acute or convalescent COVID-19.

This chain joins TRBV27 and TRBJ1-2; D is uncertain. The CDR3 spans 16 residues. The germline V gene has CDR1 MNHEY and CDR2 SMNVEV (reference sequence). The V end was cut by 2 bases, the J end by 4 bases, with 17 bases between. CDR3 amino acids: CASSLTVPFSGYGYTF. In DNA form, the CDR3 reads TGTGCCAGCAGTTTAACGGTCCCATTCTCGGGCTATGGCTACACCTTC.

The chain uses TRBV19 and TRBJ2-2; 8 nucleotides agree with TRBD1. Germline assignment: CDR1 LNHDA and CDR2 SQIVND (reference sequence). J lost 0 bases, V lost 3 bases, and 6 bases had no gene match. The CDR3 covers 17 residues. DNA of the CDR3: TGTGCCAGTAGTATTCGGACAGGGCGAACGAACACCGGGGAGCTGTTTTTT. Protein: CASSIRTGRTNTGELFF.

The J gene is TRBJ1-1, the V gene TRBV5-4, with D possibly being TRBD1 (5 bases). There are 13 residues in the CDR3. Germline CDR1 SGHNT, CDR2 YYREEE (reference sequence). V lost 3 bases to trimming and J lost 1 base, with 7 bases between them. CDR3 loop: CASSWGGNTEAFF. The DNA of the CDR3 is TGTGCCAGCAGCTGGGGGGGGAACACTGAAGCTTTCTTT.

The V gene is TRBV6-5, the J gene TRBJ1-1; D may be TRBD1 (5 bases). This CDR3 is built from 10 residues. CDR1 MNHEY and CDR2 SVGAGI come from the germline V gene. V was shortened by 9 bases and J by 6 bases, with 8 bases between the two germline ends. The CDR3 spells CARTDPEAFF. DNA for the CDR3: TGTGCCAGGACAGACCCTGAAGCTTTCTTT.

The V and J genes are TRBV20-1 and TRBJ1-5; D is perhaps TRBD1 (6 bases). Germline CDR1 is DFQATT and CDR2 is SNEGSKA (reference sequence). The CDR3 totals 14 residues. Trimming cost V 6 bases and J 5 bases, with 17 bases left between them. The CDR3 DNA follows: TGCAGTGCGAGTACAGGGTCCCGGGATCAGCCCCAGCATTTT. It translates to CSASTGSRDQPQHF.

This clone occurred once. The chain is built from TRBV5-1 and TRBJ2-7; D remains unclear. The CDR3 length is 14 residues. V gave up 0 bases and J gave up 3 bases, with 10 bases separating them. CDR1 is SGHRS and CDR2 is YFSETQ in the germline V gene. The CDR3 protein is CASSLGGLLYEQYF. In DNA form, the CDR3 reads TGCGCCAGCAGCTTGGGCGGCCTTCTCTACGAGCAGTACTTC.

The chain employs TRBV24-1 and TRBJ1-1; TRBD1 matches 10 bases. The CDR3 is made up of 15 amino acids. CDR1 KGHDR and CDR2 SFDVKD come from the germline V gene. J gave up 4 bases and V 4 bases, and 5 bases lay outside the gene matches. The CDR3 loop reads CATSDTGTGATEAFF. The CDR3 nucleotides are TGTGCCACCAGTGACACCGGGACAGGGGCCACTGAAGCTTTCTTT.

The chain joins TRBV21-1 to TRBJ2-5; the D call TRBD1 from the table was never checked on the DNA. TRBV21-1 is annotated as a pseudogene. The CDR3 extends over 14 amino acids. The CDR3 DNA sequence: TGTGCCAGCAGCAAAGTCTCAGAACAAGAGACCCAGTACTTC. It specifies CASSKVSEQETQYF.

The gene calls are TRBV7-9 and TRBJ1-6, with D unclear. V was pared by 6 bases and J by 10 bases, with 10 bases between. The germline gives CDR1 SEHNR, CDR2 FQNEAQ (reference sequence). The CDR3 spans 12 residues. Written as DNA, the CDR3 is TGTGCCAGCAGATCAAACAGCTCACCCCTCCACTTT. Translated, it gives CASRSNSSPLHF.

The chain carries TRBV7-9 and TRBJ1-2; possibly TRBD1 for D (5 bases). Deletions cut 5 bases from V and 3 bases from J, with 19 bases between. Germline CDR1 is SEHNR and CDR2 is FQNEAQ (reference sequence). CDR3 length equals 16 residues. The CDR3 nucleotides are TGTGCCAGCAGCGCGGCTTACACTCAAGGGGACTATGGCTACACCTTC. This sequence encodes CASSAAYTQGDYGYTF. The whole variable domain, filled in from reference TRBV7-9 and TRBJ1-2, reads DTGVSQNPRHKITKRGQNVTFRCDPISEHNRLYWYRQTLGQGPEFLTYFQNEAQLEKSRLLSDRFSAERPKGSFSTLEIQRTEQGDSAMYLCASSAAYTQGDYGYTFGSGTRLTVV.

The chain combines TRBV5-1 with TRBJ2-6; D possibly corresponds to TRBD1 (5 bases). Per germline, CDR1 SGHRS and CDR2 YFSETQ. The CDR3 extends over 15 amino acids. Trimming removed 1 base from V and 2 bases from J, with 7 bases in between. The CDR3 DNA follows: TGCGCCAGCAGCTTGCAGGGTACTGGGGCCAACGTCCTGACTTTC. Protein product: CASSLQGTGANVLTF. Based on the CDR3 plus reference TRBV5-1 and TRBJ2-6, the full variable domain is KAGVTQTPRYLIKTRGQQVTLSCSPISGHRSVSWYQQTPGQGLQFLFEYFSETQRNKGNFPGRFSGRQFSNSRSEMNVSTLELGDSALYLCASSLQGTGANVLTFGAGSRLTVL.

This chain uses TRBV7-9 with TRBJ1-2; 8 bases are a match to TRBD1. The germline V gene has CDR1 SEHNR and CDR2 FQNEAQ (reference sequence). V trimming: 0 bases; J trimming: 2 bases; junction bases outside the gene matches: 14. The CDR3 runs to 19 residues. CDR3 sequence (DNA): TGTGCCAGCAGCTTAGCGCGGGGAGGCAGGGGGCGAGGAAACTATGGCTACACCTTC. Amino acids: CASSLARGGRGRGNYGYTF.

The chain employs TRBV5-5 and TRBJ1-4; a possible D gene is TRBD1 (5 bases). This CDR3 is 15 amino acids long. Trimming shortened V by 2 bases and J by 3 bases, and 11 bases separated the two germline ends. Germline CDR1 SGHKS, CDR2 YYEKEE (reference sequence). The CDR3 region is CASSLSGGANEKLFF. In DNA form, the CDR3 reads TGTGCCAGCAGCTTAAGCGGGGGGGCTAATGAAAAACTGTTTTTT. Looking up the rest from reference TRBV5-5 and TRBJ1-4 gives the full variable domain: DAGVTQSPTHLIKTRGQQVTLRCSPISGHKSVSWYQQVLGQGPQFIFQYYEKEERGRGNFPDRFSARQFPNYSSELNVNALLLGDSALYLCASSLSGGANEKLFFGSGTQLSVL.

This chain links TRBV10-3 with TRBJ1-1; no firm D call. Trimming left V 3 bases short and J 1 base short, with 6 bases between. The CDR3 spans 13 residues. CDR1 ENHRY and CDR2 SYGVKD come from the germline V gene. In DNA, the CDR3 is TGTGCCATCAGTGACGGAGGGAACACTGAAGCTTTCTTT. Translating gives CAISDGGNTEAFF.

J is TRBJ2-7 and V is TRBV6-5; D is possibly TRBD1 (5 bases). V shed 10 bases and J shed 2 bases, with 15 bases lying between them. This CDR3 has 13 amino acids. Germline V gene sequence: CDR1 MNHEY, CDR2 SVGAGI. This CDR3 is CATTGHATYEQYF. The CDR3 DNA follows: TGTGCCACTACTGGACACGCCACCTACGAGCAGTACTTC.

The rearrangement uses TRBV19 and TRBJ2-5; D remains unclear. The ends were cut back, 10 bases at V and 4 bases at J, with 13 bases in the middle. CDR1 is LNHDA and CDR2 is SQIVND in the germline V gene (reference sequence). The CDR3 has 12 amino acids. In nucleotides, the CDR3 is TGTGCCACCGCCGGGTCCCTAGAGACCCAGTACTTC. It yields the protein CATAGSLETQYF.

V is TRBV5-1 and J is TRBJ2-5; D might be TRBD1 (5 bases). In germline, CDR1 is SGHRS, CDR2 YFSETQ. The CDR3 covers 14 residues. Trimming cost V 1 base and J 5 bases, with 12 bases left between them. The CDR3 spells CASSLFKGLETQYF. DNA for the CDR3: TGCGCCAGCAGCTTGTTTAAGGGGTTGGAGACCCAGTACTTC.

CDR3 DNA sequence: TGTGCCAGCAGAACCCCGGGACAGGGATTTGGCTACACCTTC. As protein: CASRTPGQGFGYTF. The chain links TRBV6-5 to TRBJ1-2; 9 bases are a match to TRBD1. The V gene end was trimmed by 6 bases and the J gene end by 7 bases; junction bases not matched to a gene: 9. The CDR3 length is 14 residues. Germline-derived CDR1 and CDR2 are MNHEY and SVGAGI.